The 25 T cell receptor beta chains below were found in one sample sequenced in a study of radiation and T cells in renal cell carcinoma. Generated by immunoSEQ multiplex PCR, the TCRdb table keeps only in-frame clones and is missing some. The sample yields around 46,000 clones, about 83% seen once. Described time point: baseline pretreatment blood. Treatment reported: 15 Gy SBRT to primary tumor, nephrectomy 4 weeks later. Material: blood, obtained from a patient whose treatment included radiotherapy and nephrectomy. These receptors all come from a woman in her sixties or seventies with renal cell carcinoma.

CDR3 DNA: TGTGCCAGCAGTTTTCAAGGGCGCCGCTCCTACGAGCAGTACTTC. Residues: CASSFQGRRSYEQYF. This chain joins TRBV27 and TRBJ2-7; D remains unclear. Trimming left V 3 bases short and J 0 bases short, with 12 bases between. Germline V gene data show CDR1 as MNHEY and CDR2 as SMNVEV (reference sequence). This CDR3 contains 15 residues.

The V and J genes are TRBV25-1 and TRBJ1-5; TRBD1 is a possible D gene (5 bases). Germline-derived CDR1 and CDR2 are MGHDK and SYGVNS. Trimming left V 7 bases short and J 7 bases short, with 14 bases between. The CDR3 has 13 amino acids. This chain's CDR3 is CASTPRRGQPQHF. For the CDR3, the DNA is TGTGCCAGCACCCCGCGCCGGGGGCAGCCCCAGCATTTT.

This chain joins TRBV19 and TRBJ1-2, with D perhaps matching TRBD1 (5 bases). The ends were cut back, 6 bases at V and 1 base at J, with 15 bases in the middle. CDR1 LNHDA and CDR2 SQIVND come from the germline V gene (reference sequence). This CDR3 region has 15 residues. CDR3: CASRTAAVFNYGYTF. The CDR3 coding sequence is TGTGCCAGTAGGACAGCCGCCGTCTTTAACTATGGCTACACCTTC.

J is TRBJ1-2 and V is TRBV5-5; D not resolved. The V gene's germline CDR1 is SGHKS and CDR2 YYEKEE (reference sequence). CDR3 length equals 13 residues. V lost 4 bases and J lost 3, with 10 bases in between. CDR3 sequence: CASSPTGDYGYTF. Here the CDR3 DNA reads TGTGCCAGCAGCCCGACTGGAGACTATGGCTACACCTTC.

The sample holds one count of this clone. This rearrangement joins TRBV6-1 to TRBJ2-3; D may be TRBD1 (6 bases). The CDR3 runs to 13 residues. The germline V and J ends were trimmed by 8 bases and 5 bases, with 14 bases remaining between them. CDR1 and CDR2 from the germline V gene are MNHNS and SASEGT. The CDR3 loop is CASPPQGLDTQYF. The DNA for the CDR3 is TGTGCCAGCCCACCCCAGGGGTTAGATACGCAGTATTTT.

This clone appeared a few times. CDR3 DNA: TGCGCCAGCAGTGGAGGGGACACACCCAGGCCTGAAGCTTTCTTT. Translated: CASSGGDTPRPEAFF. The chain uses TRBV10-2 and TRBJ1-1; tentatively, D is TRBD1 (6 bases). Trimming took 4 bases from V and 6 from J, leaving 18 bases between them. This CDR3 has 15 residues. Per the germline V gene, CDR1 is WSHSY and CDR2 is SAAADI.

The rearrangement uses TRBV7-9 and TRBJ1-4, with D unclear. The V gene lost 2 bases and the J gene lost 7 bases, with 8 bases spanning the gap. Germline V gives CDR1 SEHNR, CDR2 FQNEAQ (reference sequence). This CDR3 spans 13 amino acids. The CDR3 nucleotides read TGTGCCAGCAGCTTATTGGAGGGTGAAAAACTGTTTTTT. This codes for CASSLLEGEKLFF.

The gene calls are TRBV30 and TRBJ2-5; the match to TRBD1 covers 7 bases. The germline V gene has CDR1 GTSNPN and CDR2 SVGIG (reference sequence). Trimming cost V 5 bases and J 2 bases; bases outside gene matches: 5. The CDR3 consists of 13 residues. Here the CDR3 reads CAWYGTDQETQYF. CDR3 sequence (DNA): TGTGCCTGGTACGGGACAGATCAAGAGACCCAGTACTTC.

The chain has TRBV5-1 and TRBJ1-1; D is unclear. The germline CDR1 and CDR2 sequences are SGHRS and YFSETQ. The CDR3 totals 14 residues. V was pared by 4 bases and J by 9 bases, with 19 bases between. The CDR3 coding sequence is TGCGCCAGCAGCGGGGTTGGCGTTACGGGGAAAGCTTTCTTT. This translates into CASSGVGVTGKAFF.

As concerns this clone: The identical CDR3 is also encoded by other nucleotide sequences in the sample. The V gene is TRBV9, the J gene TRBJ1-5; unclear D gene. The CDR3 has 15 residues. Between the trimmed V and J ends, which lost 0 bases and 1 base, there was a span of 8 bases. Germline V gives CDR1 SGDLS, CDR2 YYNGEE. CDR3 DNA sequence: TGTGCCAGCAGCGTAGAAGGAAACAGCAATCAGCCCCAGCATTTT. Translation: CASSVEGNSNQPQHF.

This clone was recorded once. The rearrangement links TRBV5-1 to TRBJ1-3, with D hard to call. Per the germline V gene, CDR1 is SGHRS and CDR2 is YFSETQ. The CDR3 covers 16 residues. Between the trimmed V and J ends, which lost 3 bases and 0 bases, there was a span of 13 bases. CDR3 in amino acids: CASSSVDGVSGNTIYF. The CDR3 coding sequence is TGCGCCAGCAGCTCTGTGGACGGGGTCTCTGGAAACACCATATATTTT.

This clone came up once. The rearrangement links TRBV9 to TRBJ1-2; a weak D match, TRBD1 (5 bases). The length of the CDR3 is 13 residues. Trimming cost V 4 bases and J 2 bases, with 9 bases left between them. Per germline, CDR1 SGDLS and CDR2 YYNGEE. CDR3 DNA sequence: TGTGCCAGCAGCCCCAGGGTGAACTATGGCTACACCTTC. As protein: CASSPRVNYGYTF.

The chain recombines TRBV5-1 with TRBJ2-5, with D unresolved. Germline CDR1 and CDR2: SGHRS and YFSETQ. This CDR3 region has 16 residues. The germline V and J ends were trimmed by 0 bases and 5 bases, with 17 bases remaining between them. The CDR3 region has the DNA TGCGCCAGCAGCTTGGAGGCGGTAGTCCTACAGGAGACCCAGTACTTC. It codes for CASSLEAVVLQETQYF. The full variable domain, in which reference TRBV5-1 and TRBJ2-5 provide the parts outside the CDR3, is KAGVTQTPRYLIKTRGQQVTLSCSPISGHRSVSWYQQTPGQGLQFLFEYFSETQRNKGNFPGRFSGRQFSNSRSEMNVSTLELGDSALYLCASSLEAVVLQETQYFGPGTRLLVL.

V usage is TRBV5-1 and J usage is TRBJ2-1, with D possibly being TRBD1 or TRBD2 (5 bases each). The CDR3 extends over 13 amino acids. Trimming took off 3 bases at V and 6 bases at J, with 10 bases between the two ends. The germline CDR1 and CDR2 sequences are SGHRS and YFSETQ. The CDR3 loop reads CASSSGTGNEQFF. The CDR3 DNA reads as TGCGCCAGCAGCTCAGGGACGGGCAATGAGCAGTTCTTC.

V gene TRBV4-1 combines with J gene TRBJ1-1; weak D call: TRBD1 (6 bases). The CDR3 runs to 16 residues. With 1 base removed from V and 5 bases from J, the gap between germline ends came to 17 bases. CDR1 and CDR2 (germline): MGHRA, YSYEKL. CDR3 bases: TGCGCCAGCAGCCAAGCGGGCAGGGGCAGAAGGACTGAAGCTTTCTTT. This translates into CASSQAGRGRRTEAFF.

This clone was observed once. The chain uses TRBV7-6 and TRBJ2-5; unclear D gene. The V gene lost 2 bases and the J gene lost 5 bases, with 15 bases spanning the gap. The germline V gene encodes CDR1 SGHVS and CDR2 FNYEAQ. The CDR3 runs to 15 residues. The CDR3 nucleotides read TGTGCCAGCAGCTTAAATCAGCGAGCACAGGAGACCCAGTACTTC. Its protein product is CASSLNQRAQETQYF.

The chain links TRBV27 to TRBJ2-7; D unclear. Between the trimmed V and J ends, which lost 2 bases and 5 bases, there was a span of 7 bases. This CDR3 is 12 amino acids long. CDR1 and CDR2 from the germline V gene are MNHEY and SMNVEV (reference sequence). CDR3 DNA sequence: TGTGCCAGCAGTTTAATTGGTGACGAGCAGTACTTC. As protein: CASSLIGDEQYF.

The genes are TRBV6-7 and TRBJ2-7; D ambiguous. TRBV6-7 falls under the ORF class, with uncertain function. CDR3 length: 12 residues. V lost 5 bases to trimming and J lost 2 bases, with 7 bases between them. This CDR3 is CASSPLTYEQYF. The DNA of the CDR3 is TGTGCCAGCAGTCCCCTAACCTACGAGCAGTACTTC.

The chain employs TRBV2 and TRBJ2-7, with TRBD2 identical over 13 bases. The V gene's germline CDR1 is SNHLY and CDR2 FYNNEI. V dropped 5 bases and J dropped 7; count of bases not matched to a gene: 8. The CDR3 is 15 amino acids. The CDR3 is CASSTTSGRAREQYF. DNA for the CDR3: TGTGCCAGCAGTACCACTAGCGGGAGGGCGAGGGAGCAGTACTTC. Full variable domain (missing parts from reference TRBV2 and TRBJ2-7): EPEVTQTPSHQVTQMGQEVILRCVPISNHLYFYWYRQILGQKVEFLVSFYNNEISEKSEIFDDQFSVERPDGSNFTLKIRSTKLEDSAMYFCASSTTSGRAREQYFGPGTRLTVT.

DNA of the CDR3: TGTGCCAGCATCCCCCGCAGGGTGGAAGGCTACACCTTC. It specifies CASIPRRVEGYTF. The genes are TRBV6-1 and TRBJ1-2, with D possibly TRBD1 on 5 matching bases. In germline, CDR1 is MNHNS, CDR2 SASEGT. V was clipped by 7 bases and J by 8 bases, with 17 bases between them. The CDR3 covers 13 residues.

The chain couples TRBV19 to TRBJ2-7; D ambiguous. This CDR3 region has 14 residues. Germline V CDR1 and CDR2: LNHDA, SQIVND (reference sequence). The V end was cut by 0 bases, the J end by 6 bases, with 12 bases between. This CDR3 reads CASSIDGYVAEQYF. The CDR3 DNA sequence: TGTGCCAGTAGTATAGACGGGTATGTCGCCGAGCAGTACTTC.

The chain couples TRBV7-6 to TRBJ2-1; D is possibly TRBD2 (5 bases). Trimming stripped 5 bases from V and 8 bases from J, with 16 bases between. The V gene's germline CDR1 is SGHVS and CDR2 FNYEAQ. This CDR3 is 14 amino acids long. The CDR3 loop is CASSRSSSGYEQFF. Here the CDR3 DNA reads TGTGCCAGCAGCCGATCTAGCTCGGGGTATGAGCAGTTCTTC.

Only one count was recorded for this clone. The chain joins TRBV5-1 to TRBJ1-5; 8 positions agree with TRBD1. The ends lost 4 bases at V and 2 bases at J; junction bases unmatched: 11. CDR1 is SGHRS, CDR2 YFSETQ, per germline. CDR3 size: 17 residues. The CDR3 sequence: CASSPRGPGVGNQPQHF. CDR3 nucleotide sequence: TGCGCCAGCAGCCCCAGGGGGCCTGGAGTAGGCAATCAGCCCCAGCATTTT.

This sequence joins TRBV11-3 and TRBJ2-3; 7 nucleotides line up with TRBD2. CDR1 and CDR2 (germline): SGHNT, YENEEA. The J segment lost 7 bases and the V segment lost 5 bases, leaving 12 bases of the junction unmatched. The CDR3 has 15 residues. The CDR3 protein is CASSPERGGLNTQYF. The CDR3 DNA follows: TGTGCCAGCAGCCCCGAGCGGGGAGGGTTGAATACGCAGTATTTT.

In this sample, this clone turned up a few times. The J gene is TRBJ2-3, the V gene TRBV5-6, with D unclear. The CDR3 runs 18 residues. Looked up from germline, CDR1 is SGHDT and CDR2 is YYEEEE. Trimming removed 4 bases from V and 0 bases from J, with 21 bases in between. Here the CDR3 DNA reads TGTGCCAGCAGCATGGTGGGGTTTCTTGGGTCTAGCACAGATACGCAGTATTTT. As protein: CASSMVGFLGSSTDTQYF. Full variable domain (outside the CDR3, taken from reference TRBV5-6 and TRBJ2-3): DAGVTQSPTHLIKTRGQQVTLRCSPKSGHDTVSWYQQALGQGPQFIFQYYEEEERQRGNFPDRFSGHQFPNYSSELNVNALLLGDSALYLCASSMVGFLGSSTDTQYFGPGTRLTVL.